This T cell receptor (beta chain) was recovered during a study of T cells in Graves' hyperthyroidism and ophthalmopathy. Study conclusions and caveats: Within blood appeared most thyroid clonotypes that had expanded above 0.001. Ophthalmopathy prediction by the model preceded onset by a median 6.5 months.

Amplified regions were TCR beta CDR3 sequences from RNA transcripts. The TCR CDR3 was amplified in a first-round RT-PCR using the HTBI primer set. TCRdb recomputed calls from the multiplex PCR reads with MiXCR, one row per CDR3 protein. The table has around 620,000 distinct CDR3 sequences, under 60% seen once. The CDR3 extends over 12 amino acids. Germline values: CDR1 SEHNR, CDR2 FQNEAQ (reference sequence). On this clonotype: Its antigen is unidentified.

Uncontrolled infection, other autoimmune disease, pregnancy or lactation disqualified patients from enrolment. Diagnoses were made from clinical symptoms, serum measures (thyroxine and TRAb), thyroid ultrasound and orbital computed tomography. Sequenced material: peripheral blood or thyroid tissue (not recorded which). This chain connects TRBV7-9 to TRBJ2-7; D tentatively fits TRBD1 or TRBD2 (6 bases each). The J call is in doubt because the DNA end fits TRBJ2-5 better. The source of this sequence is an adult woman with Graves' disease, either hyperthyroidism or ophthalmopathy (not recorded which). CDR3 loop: CASSRGGQTQYF. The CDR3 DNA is TGTGCCAGCAGCCGTGGGGGGCAGACCCAGTACTTC.